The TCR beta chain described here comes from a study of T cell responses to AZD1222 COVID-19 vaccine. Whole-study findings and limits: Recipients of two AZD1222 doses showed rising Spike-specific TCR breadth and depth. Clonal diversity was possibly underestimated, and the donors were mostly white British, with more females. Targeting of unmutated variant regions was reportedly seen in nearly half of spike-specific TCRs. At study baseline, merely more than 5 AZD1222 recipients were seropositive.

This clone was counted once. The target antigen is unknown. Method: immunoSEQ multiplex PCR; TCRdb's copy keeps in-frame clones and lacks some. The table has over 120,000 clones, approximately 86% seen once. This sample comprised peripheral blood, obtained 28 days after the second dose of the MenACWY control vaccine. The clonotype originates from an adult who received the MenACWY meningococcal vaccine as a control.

The CDR3 protein is CASSLSPYNEQFF. The CDR3 DNA reads TGTGCCAGCAGCCTTTCCCCCTACAATGAGCAGTTCTTC. The chain couples TRBV6-2 or TRBV6-3 to TRBJ2-1; D unclear. V lost 6 bases and J lost 2, with 8 bases in between. CDR1 is MNHEY, CDR2 SVGEGT, per germline. The CDR3 extends over 13 amino acids.